This T cell receptor (beta chain) appears in the sequencing data of a study of blood T cells in healthy people across ages. About the research overall: T cells yielded about one barcoded beta molecule per two cells through template switching.

As concerns this clonotype: Its antigen is as yet unknown. Given a much more abundant clone one base away, this may be a read error.

Using a J-beta primer mix together with a sample-barcoded 5' primer, a second PCR was run for about 6 to 11 cycles. Tags on each cDNA molecule came from a template-switch adaptor with 12 random nucleotides. From the 5' RACE reads, TCRdb called clonotypes with MiXCR, one entry per CDR3 protein. This table holds about 620,000 distinct CDR3 sequences, 52% found once. General observations from the study: Naive CD4+ cell counts and diversity both ran higher in long-lived than in aged donors. The unknown donor CMV status may have confounded expanded clonotype changes.

Sequenced material: blood. This receptor was identified in a woman older than 75 in good health.

The CDR3 sequence is CSVQARDRDYGYTF. The CDR3 bases are TGCAGCGTTCAGGCCCGGGACAGGGACTATGGCTACACCTTC. V gene TRBV29-1 combines with J gene TRBJ1-2; 9 bases are shared with TRBD1. The CDR3 is 14 residues long. CDR1 is SQVTM, CDR2 ANQGSEA, per germline. After removal of 5 bases from V and 3 bases from J, the junction contained 7 bases not matched to a gene.